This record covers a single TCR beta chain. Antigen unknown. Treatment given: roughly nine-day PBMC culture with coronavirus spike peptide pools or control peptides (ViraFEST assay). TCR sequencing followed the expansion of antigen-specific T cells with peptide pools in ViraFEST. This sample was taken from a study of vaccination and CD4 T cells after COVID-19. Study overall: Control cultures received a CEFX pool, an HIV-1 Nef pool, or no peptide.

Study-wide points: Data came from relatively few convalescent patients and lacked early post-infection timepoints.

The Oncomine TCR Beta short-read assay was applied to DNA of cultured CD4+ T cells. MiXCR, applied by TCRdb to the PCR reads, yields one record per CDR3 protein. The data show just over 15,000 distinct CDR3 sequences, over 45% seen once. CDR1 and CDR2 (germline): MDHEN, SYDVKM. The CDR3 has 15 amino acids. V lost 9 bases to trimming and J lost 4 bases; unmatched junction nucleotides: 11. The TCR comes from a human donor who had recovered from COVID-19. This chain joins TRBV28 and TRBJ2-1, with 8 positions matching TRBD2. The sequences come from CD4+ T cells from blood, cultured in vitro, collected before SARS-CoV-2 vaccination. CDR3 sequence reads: CASQGRGRSYNEQFF. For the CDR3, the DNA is TGTGCCAGTCAGGGTCGCGGGAGGTCTTACAATGAGCAGTTCTTC.